The present entry profiles one TCR beta chain with its context. Its antigen is unknown. The ends were cut back, 0 bases at V and 14 bases at J, with 13 bases in the middle. This CDR3 has 12 residues. The germline V gene has CDR1 LGHNA and CDR2 YSLEER. This sample is part of a study of tumor-infiltrating lymphocytes in primary liver carcinoma. General study points: Pairs comparing tumor with adjacent tissue or blood overlapped less than pairs drawn from tumor regions.

Total RNA amounting to 500 ng was the source from which TCR beta cDNA was made with a constant-region primer. Construction of TCR beta libraries relied on three successive nested multiplex PCR rounds employing slightly modified ARM-PCR. Both of the initial two PCR rounds ran for around 9 cycles and employed TRBV1-TRBV30 forward primers alongside a C-beta reverse primer. TCRdb processed the multiplex PCR reads anew with MiXCR; each CDR3 protein has one entry. The data show about 37,000 distinct CDR3 sequences, 60% to 80% seen once. Co-extracting RNA and DNA was done with about 17-30 mg of unsorted bulk tissue as input.

The chain combines TRBV4-3 with TRBJ2-5; D is possibly TRBD1 (6 bases). This sequence originates from a middle-aged man with primary liver carcinoma and hepatitis B virus infection. The sequencing input was tumor-adjacent normal liver tissue. CDR3: CASSQDWTVHYF. In DNA, the CDR3 is TGCGCCAGCAGCCAAGACTGGACAGTTCACTACTTC.